The 8 T cell receptor beta chains below all came from one sample that was sequenced in a study of blood T cells in healthy people across ages. Through a sample-barcoded 5' primer and a J-beta primer mix, a second PCR was run for roughly 7 to 11 cycles. Each CDR3 protein gets one entry after TCRdb re-called the 5' RACE reads with MiXCR. Of more than 600,000 distinct CDR3 sequences detected, around 25% appear once; the ten largest clones hold more than 8.5%. These records were also assigned to another study, of T cells of mothers and their children.

The sequenced material came from blood. These receptors were collected from a boy between 10 and 17 years old in good health.

The genes are TRBV29-1 and TRBJ2-7, with D possibly TRBD1 on 5 matching bases. Germline V CDR1 and CDR2: SQVTM, ANQGSEA. V lost 5 bases and J lost 6, with 11 bases in between. The CDR3 spans 11 residues. CDR3 nucleotides: TGCAGCGTTAAGGAAGGGGCCGAGCAGTACTTC. Translation: CSVKEGAEQYF.

The genes are TRBV25-1 and TRBJ2-5; 9 bases align to TRBD2. The end of the DNA aligns better with TRBJ2-1, so the J call may be wrong. The CDR3 runs to 17 residues. Germline CDR1 and CDR2: MGHDK and SYGVNS. CDR3 region: CASSELLAGKDYNEQFF. The CDR3 nucleotides read TGTGCCAGCAGTGAACTTCTAGCGGGAAAGGATTACAATGAGCAGTTCTTC.

The chain links TRBV7-2 to TRBJ2-5, with 7 positions matching TRBD2. Trimming removed 4 bases from V and 13 bases from J; junction bases left unmatched: 6. From germline, CDR1 is SGHTA and CDR2 FQGNSA. This CDR3 has 11 residues. The CDR3 region has the DNA TGTGCCAGCAGCTCCGGACTAGGGCCGTACTTC. Translation: CASSSGLGPYF.

The V call is TRBV4-3, the J call TRBJ2-7, with D unclear. The CDR3 extends over 15 amino acids. V gave up 0 bases and J gave up 5 bases, with 14 bases separating them. Germline CDR1 is LGHNA and CDR2 is YSLEER. CDR3 protein: CASSQDSGGNHEQYF. The CDR3 nucleotides are TGCGCCAGCAGCCAAGATTCGGGCGGTAACCACGAGCAGTACTTC.

This sequence joins TRBV25-1 and TRBJ2-7, with 12 nucleotides matching TRBD1. With 8 bases clipped from V and 7 bases from J, the junction kept 15 bases outside the gene matches. Per the germline V gene, CDR1 is MGHDK and CDR2 is SYGVNS. This CDR3 has 16 amino acids. This CDR3 is CASSPDTGTGGKEQYF. CDR3 DNA sequence: TGTGCCAGCTCCCCAGACACCGGGACAGGGGGCAAAGAGCAGTACTTC.

This clonotype was seen more than once but under ten times. This rearrangement joins TRBV5-1 to TRBJ2-3; tentative D call: TRBD2 (6 bases). The CDR3 runs to 17 residues. Germline CDR1 reads SGHRS; CDR2 reads YFSETQ. V lost 0 bases to trimming and J lost 0 bases, with 14 bases between them. The CDR3 reads CASSLVILATSTDTQYF. CDR3 coding DNA: TGCGCCAGCAGCTTGGTGATTCTAGCGACTAGCACAGATACGCAGTATTTT.

The rearrangement links TRBV20-1 to TRBJ2-5, with 8 bases lining up with TRBD2. V was clipped by 5 bases and J by 1 base; unmatched bases: 12. This CDR3 has 16 amino acids. In germline, CDR1 is DFQATT, CDR2 SNEGSKA (reference sequence). In DNA form, the CDR3 reads TGCAGTGCTCCGAGAGTAGCGGGATTCCCCCAAGAGACCCAGTACTTC. It is translated as CSAPRVAGFPQETQYF.

This clonotype turned up a few times. The chain combines TRBV7-2 with TRBJ1-3, with 10 bases aligning to TRBD1. V trimming: 4 bases; J trimming: 0 bases; junction bases outside the gene matches: 0. Germline V lookup: CDR1 SGHTA, CDR2 FQGNSA. The CDR3 consists of 15 residues. Here the CDR3 DNA reads TGTGCCAGCAGCTGGGACAGGGGCTCTGGAAACACCATATATTTT. This translates into CASSWDRGSGNTIYF. Drawing the rest from reference TRBV7-2 and TRBJ1-3, the complete variable domain is GAGVSQSPSNKVTEKGKDVELRCDPISGHTALYWYRQSLGQGLEFLIYFQGNSAPDKSGLPSDRFSAERTGGSVSTLTIQRTQQEDSAVYLCASSWDRGSGNTIYFGEGSWLTVV.